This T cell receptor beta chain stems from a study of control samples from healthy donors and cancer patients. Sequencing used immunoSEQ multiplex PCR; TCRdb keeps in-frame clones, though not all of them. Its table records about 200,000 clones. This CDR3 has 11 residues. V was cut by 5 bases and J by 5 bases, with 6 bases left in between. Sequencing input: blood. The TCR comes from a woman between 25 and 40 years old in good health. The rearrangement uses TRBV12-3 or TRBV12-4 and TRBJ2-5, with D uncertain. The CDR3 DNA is TGTGCCAGCAGTGGAAGGGAGACCCAGTACTTC. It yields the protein CASSGRETQYF.